One and the same sample provided the 22 T cell receptor beta chains below, sequenced in a study of OX40 agonist ivuxolimab in advanced cancers. The data were produced by immunoSEQ multiplex PCR, yet TCRdb's version contains in-frame clones alone and is incomplete. Found here are roughly 35,000 clones, about 87% of them singletons; the top ten hold about 4.2%. This specimen was CD4+ or CD8+ T cells sorted from blood, taken in a trial of the OX40 agonist ivuxolimab. The receptors were sampled from an adult with an advanced solid tumor such as melanoma, head and neck, liver or kidney cancer.

The rearrangement uses TRBV2 and TRBJ2-7, with D possibly matching TRBD1 (6 bases). The CDR3 length is 13 residues. The germline CDR1 and CDR2 sequences are SNHLY and FYNNEI. V was pared by 7 bases and J by 4 bases, with 14 bases between. CDR3 bases: TGTGCCAGCAACTACGACAGGTTATACGAGCAGTACTTC. It translates to CASNYDRLYEQYF.

The rearrangement uses TRBV5-1 and TRBJ2-3; D is unresolved. The CDR3 consists of 13 residues. The V gene lost 2 bases and the J gene lost 2 bases, with 6 bases spanning the gap. Germline V gives CDR1 SGHRS, CDR2 YFSETQ. CDR3 sequence (DNA): TGCGCCAGCAGCTTTACAAACACAGATACGCAGTATTTT. Translation gives CASSFTNTDTQYF.

The gene calls are TRBV2 and TRBJ2-5; D ambiguous. This CDR3 contains 13 residues. V dropped 2 bases and J dropped 4 bases, with 8 bases sitting between them. The germline gives CDR1 SNHLY, CDR2 FYNNEI. The CDR3 nucleotides are TGTGCCAGCAGTGAAAAGGCTCGAGAGACCCAGTACTTC. Translated, it gives CASSEKARETQYF.

V is TRBV29-1 and J is TRBJ2-1; unclear D gene. Germline V gene sequence: CDR1 SQVTM, CDR2 ANQGSEA. V lost 4 bases to trimming and J lost 4 bases, with 8 bases between them. CDR3 size: 12 residues. The DNA for the CDR3 is TGCAGCGTTGGTCAGCCTTACAATGAGCAGTTCTTC. Amino acids: CSVGQPYNEQFF.

Only a few counts were recorded for this clone. The gene calls are TRBV10-3 and TRBJ2-5; a weak D match, TRBD1 (6 bases). Trimming took 6 bases from V and 4 from J, leaving 12 bases between them. Germline lookup yields CDR1 ENHRY and CDR2 SYGVKD. CDR3 length: 13 residues. The CDR3: CAIRKQGGETQYF. As DNA, the CDR3 is TGTGCCATCAGGAAACAGGGTGGAGAGACCCAGTACTTC.

The chain links TRBV7-2 to TRBJ2-2; 10 bases agree with TRBD2. This CDR3 comprises 16 residues. Trimming cost V 2 bases and J 5 bases; bases outside gene matches: 5. From germline, CDR1 is SGHTA and CDR2 FQGNSA. The CDR3 protein is CASSLLAGVETGELFF. The DNA of the CDR3 is TGTGCCAGCAGCTTACTAGCGGGGGTTGAGACCGGGGAGCTGTTTTTT.

The chain joins TRBV28 to TRBJ2-5, with a possible D match to TRBD2 (5 bases). This CDR3 contains 16 residues. V lost 2 bases to trimming and J lost 2 bases, with 15 bases between them. Germline CDR1 is MDHEN and CDR2 is SYDVKM. Here the CDR3 reads CASSLLARMRQETQYF. In nucleotides, the CDR3 is TGTGCCAGCAGTTTACTAGCCCGAATGAGACAAGAGACCCAGTACTTC.

This clone was seen just once. The DNA of the CDR3 is TGTGCCAGCAGCAAAGGGGGACAGGAGAGAAAGACCCAGTACTTC. It is translated as CASSKGGQERKTQYF. The gene calls are TRBV21-1 and TRBJ2-5; the table's D gene call, TRBD1, was not cross checked with the DNA. TRBV21-1 is labeled a pseudogene. The length of the CDR3 is 15 residues.

This clone showed up just once. The chain recombines TRBV7-2 with TRBJ2-5; D perhaps matches TRBD2 (5 bases). The germline gives CDR1 SGHTA, CDR2 FQGNSA. The V and J ends lost 5 bases and 5 bases respectively, with 9 bases between them. The CDR3 is 12 amino acids. CDR3 protein: CASSPGEETQYF. CDR3 DNA sequence: TGTGCCAGCAGCCCCGGGGAGGAGACCCAGTACTTC.

To note about this clone: Germline and junction disagree at one end, which may indicate a read error. The genes are TRBV27 and TRBJ2-7; TRBD2 agrees at 11 bases. The germline V gene has CDR1 MNHEY and CDR2 SMNVEV (reference sequence). This CDR3 has 12 amino acids. This CDR3 reads CASSPSGLAAQF. In nucleotides, the CDR3 is TGTGCCAGCAGTCCCTCGGGACTAGCGGCCCAGTTC.

The chain couples TRBV7-5 to TRBJ1-6. TRBV7-5 is shown as a pseudogene. The length of the CDR3 is 18 residues. DNA for the CDR3: TGTGTCAGAAGCTTTCGACCTGGGGAGGGGGATATTAATTCACCCCTCCACTTT. Residues: CVRSFRPGEGDINSPLHF.

The rearrangement links TRBV6-5 to TRBJ2-7; TRBD2 agrees at 8 bases. V was clipped by 5 bases and J by 4 bases; unmatched bases: 10. CDR1 is MNHEY and CDR2 is SVGAGI in the germline V gene. The CDR3 runs to 15 residues. The DNA for the CDR3 is TGTGCCAGCAGTCCGGGCGCGGGGGGCATATACGAGCAGTACTTC. This sequence encodes CASSPGAGGIYEQYF.

The rearrangement links TRBV5-4 to TRBJ2-5; D possibly corresponds to TRBD1 (7 bases). The V gene lost 4 bases and the J gene lost 6 bases, with 16 bases spanning the gap. This CDR3 is 14 amino acids long. Germline CDR1 and CDR2: SGHNT and YYREEE (reference sequence). CDR3 coding DNA: TGTGCCAGCAGCAGCTCGACAGGGAGGAAGACCCAGTACTTC. It yields the protein CASSSSTGRKTQYF.

The chain is built from TRBV5-1 and TRBJ2-1; 10 bases are shared with TRBD2. The germline V gene has CDR1 SGHRS and CDR2 YFSETQ. This CDR3 has 15 amino acids. Unmatched junction bases numbered 3, after V lost 1 base and J lost 5 bases. CDR3 DNA: TGCGCCAGCAGCTTGATAGCGGGGGGAGACAATGAGCAGTTCTTC. Amino acids: CASSLIAGGDNEQFF.

The chain links TRBV7-6 to TRBJ2-3; 7 bases are shared with TRBD2. With 2 bases clipped from V and 1 base from J, the junction kept 12 bases outside the gene matches. This CDR3 comprises 18 residues. CDR1 is SGHVS and CDR2 is FNYEAQ in the germline V gene. The CDR3 spells CASSLHFGAGRGTDTQYF. The CDR3 coding sequence is TGTGCCAGCAGCTTACATTTTGGGGCAGGGAGGGGCACAGATACGCAGTATTTT.

The chain combines TRBV7-6 with TRBJ2-7; D may correspond to TRBD1 or TRBD2 (6 bases each). The germline V gene encodes CDR1 SGHVS and CDR2 FNYEAQ. V was cut by 4 bases and J by 3 bases, with 16 bases left in between. The CDR3 is 15 amino acids. The CDR3 loop is CASSSPRRGDYEQYF. CDR3 in DNA: TGTGCCAGCAGCTCCCCTCGGAGGGGGGACTACGAGCAGTACTTC.

The chain uses TRBV6-1 and TRBJ2-7; no definite D call. The CDR3 spans 14 residues. V lost 1 base and J 0 bases, leaving 7 bases between the germline ends. CDR1 and CDR2 (germline): MNHNS, SASEGT. CDR3 region: CASSEEGPSYEQYF. In DNA, the CDR3 is TGTGCCAGCAGTGAAGAGGGTCCCTCCTACGAGCAGTACTTC.

V usage is TRBV6-6 and J usage is TRBJ2-7; tentatively, D is TRBD1 or TRBD2 (5 bases each). The germline V gene has CDR1 MNHNY and CDR2 SVGAGI (reference sequence). Deletions cut 0 bases from V and 4 bases from J, with 10 bases between. The CDR3 loop spans 14 amino acids. In DNA, the CDR3 is TGTGCCAGCAGTTACTCGTCTGGGGGTTACGAGCAGTACTTC. It encodes CASSYSSGGYEQYF.

The genes are TRBV7-9 and TRBJ2-7, with 7 bases matching TRBD1. The CDR3 covers 15 residues. Germline assignment: CDR1 SEHNR and CDR2 FQNEAQ (reference sequence). With V trimmed by 5 bases and J by 4 bases, 11 bases remained unmatched. DNA of the CDR3: TGTGCCAGCAGCCCCCGACAGGGAAAGATTTACGAGCAGTACTTC. The encoded protein is CASSPRQGKIYEQYF.

J is TRBJ1-3 and V is TRBV6-1; no clear D. Germline CDR1 and CDR2: MNHNS and SASEGT. Trimming took off 1 base at V and 0 bases at J, with 4 bases between the two ends. This CDR3 is built from 14 residues. This chain's CDR3 is CASSEVSSGNTIYF. DNA for the CDR3: TGTGCCAGCAGTGAAGTGAGCTCTGGAAACACCATATATTTT.

This chain connects TRBV5-1 to TRBJ2-3; D remains unclear. Germline CDR1 reads SGHRS; CDR2 reads YFSETQ. Between the trimmed V and J ends, which lost 2 bases and 3 bases, there was a span of 13 bases. The CDR3 is 15 residues long. The CDR3 region has the DNA TGCGCCAGCAGCTTTTTAGACACTCAAACAGATACGCAGTATTTT. Translation: CASSFLDTQTDTQYF.

This chain links TRBV5-1 with TRBJ2-7, with D possibly being TRBD1 (6 bases). Looked up from germline, CDR1 is SGHRS and CDR2 is YFSETQ. The V end lost 3 bases, the J end lost 6 bases, and 10 bases lay between the germline ends. There are 12 residues in the CDR3. CDR3 DNA sequence: TGCGCCAGCAGCTCCACAGGGACCGAGCAGTACTTC. Translated, it gives CASSSTGTEQYF.